This TCR beta chain was sequenced for a study of blood T cells in healthy people across ages (dated by TCRdb to about 2015). Context from the whole study: Template switching captured roughly one uniquely barcoded TCR beta cDNA molecule per two T cells in model experiments. The study measured age-related changes in TCR beta repertoire diversity using deep sequencing normalized with unique cDNA molecular identifiers. The donors were divided into four age groups: young (average approximately 17 years), middle-aged (about 39), aged (about 61) and long-lived (about 80). To avoid experimental bias, donors of different ages were spread randomly across the sequencing lanes. Using the same blood draw, the study looked at two additional independent replicas of 1 million unique cDNA reads for two donors, one aged 18 to 30 and the other aged 80 or older. Study-level results and caveats: Conclusive comparison of naive and antigen-experienced compartments was prevented by the profiling of bulk unsorted PBMCs. Compared with the aged group, more naive CD4+ T cells, fewer expanded clones and increased TCR diversity were shown by the long-lived group, suggesting age selection. Because the CMV infection status of the donors was unknown, age-related changes in expanded clonotypes may potentially have been confounded. There was a strong correlation between observed TCR beta diversity and the percentage of naive T cells measured by flow cytometry. As age increased, observed TCR beta diversity per million T cells dropped in a roughly linear way, and a significant reduction was already evident by age approximately 40. Total diversity estimates from one million sequenced T cells were considered lower bounds and underestimates.

The CDR3 is 18 residues long, ends included. Systemically healthy Caucasian individuals from Russia, 35 to 50 in total and aged about 6 to 90 years, were included as donors. Each donor gave ten milliliters of peripheral blood, drawn into EDTA-treated Vacutainer tubes. PBMCs were isolated by Ficoll-Paque density-gradient centrifugation, with at least 6 million obtained per sample. Total RNA, at least 6 micrograms per sample, was extracted from PBMCs with Trizol reagent. The percentages of naive CD45RAhigh/CD27high T cells were determined by flow cytometry on a PBMC aliquot from every donor. The protocol used for the library was 5' RACE. The instrument was an Illumina HiSeq 2500. A second PCR of about 7 to 12 cycles was performed with a sample-barcoded 5' primer and a J-beta primer mix. A template-switch 5' adaptor carrying 12 random nucleotides introduced a unique molecular identifier onto each TCR beta cDNA molecule. Each sample yielded at least 2.5 million CDR3-containing paired-end reads. First-strand cDNA was synthesized from all RNA with the Mint cDNA synthesis kit, primed by a TRBC-specific oligonucleotide. All cDNA was treated with uracil-DNA glycosylase and then went through a first 18-cycle PCR with the universal primers M1SS and BC2_uni_R. Per the original workflow: Normalization of each sample was performed by random selection of 1 million high-quality reads, each carrying a distinct molecular identifier. Instead of being binned into consensus sequences, reads that shared molecular identifiers were thrown out. MiTCR, with a Q25 quality threshold and the strictest error-elimination algorithm, was used for CDR3 identification, clonotype clustering and error correction. Lower-bound total TCR beta diversity was estimated with a nonparametric unseen species model using Euler transformation. Using fastp at Q25 and MiXCR, TCRdb reprocessed the public reads and kept productive beta chains. Rows with a matching CDR3 protein are joined into one entry that keeps the most common DNA and genes. It is TCRdb's table, rather than the study itself, that gives the V and J calls and clone size. The sample has about 1,800,000 distinct CDR3 sequences on record, roughly 27% of them singletons. Over 7% of the sample is taken by the ten largest.

In the case of this clonotype: Its antigen is not yet known. A clone one base away is much larger, so this may be a read error. The final CDR3 position lacks the conserved phenylalanine or tryptophan, pointing to a likely read error. The DNA is omitted, as the CDR3 cannot be located on it reliably, and the CDR3 follows TCRdb's listing.

This sequence was found in a young woman in good health. The V and J genes are TRBV21-1 and TRBJ2-4; the DNA was not compared with TRBD2, the D call given in the table. TRBV21-1 is designated a pseudogene. Material for sequencing was blood. The CDR3: CASSKEYSSGILRDEQYC.